The 10 T cell receptor beta chains below were found in one sample sequenced in a study of cytomegalovirus exposure and HLA in healthy donors. Profiling relied on immunoSEQ multiplex PCR, and the TCRdb table lists in-frame clones only, not all of them. Counted here are hundreds of thousands of clones, 85% to 90% occurring once; the ten biggest clones make up roughly 2.5%. What was sequenced was PBMCs. These receptors were obtained from a man aged 18 to 30 in good health and CMV-seronegative.

The chain combines TRBV9 with TRBJ2-6; 7 bases agree with TRBD2. Germline-derived CDR1 and CDR2 are SGDLS and YYNGEE. V was pared by 0 bases and J by 0 bases, with 6 bases of the junction left unmatched. The CDR3 is 18 amino acids. The CDR3 here is CASSVGGSPNSGANVLTF. CDR3 nucleotides: TGTGCCAGCAGCGTAGGCGGGAGTCCTAACTCTGGGGCCAACGTCCTGACTTTC. Looking up the rest from reference TRBV9 and TRBJ2-6 gives the full variable domain: DSGVTQTPKHLITATGQRVTLRCSPRSGDLSVYWYQQSLDQGLQFLIQYYNGEERAKGNILERFSAQQFPDLHSELNLSSLELGDSALYFCASSVGGSPNSGANVLTFGAGSRLTVL.

The V gene is TRBV4-1, the J gene TRBJ2-1, with a possible D match to TRBD2 (5 bases). The length of the CDR3 is 17 residues. CDR1 MGHRA and CDR2 YSYEKL come from the germline V gene. V lost 4 bases to trimming and J lost 4 bases, with 20 bases between them. The CDR3 protein is CASSPPLPRGLYNEQFF. The CDR3, as DNA: TGCGCCAGCAGCCCTCCGTTGCCTCGCGGGCTATACAATGAGCAGTTCTTC.

This clone was picked up a small number of times. The chain combines TRBV7-9 with TRBJ2-3; a weak D match, TRBD1 (7 bases). CDR1 is SEHNR, CDR2 FQNEAQ, per germline (reference sequence). The V end lost 5 bases, the J end lost 2 bases, and 14 bases lay between the germline ends. The CDR3 sequence is 15 residues long. CDR3 protein: CASSQGGGNTDTQYF. The CDR3 bases are TGTGCCAGCAGCCAGGGGGGAGGAAACACAGATACGCAGTATTTT.

V usage is TRBV5-1 and J usage is TRBJ2-7; 8 bases line up with TRBD2. This CDR3 spans 17 amino acids. J lost 0 bases, V lost 4 bases, and 12 bases had no gene match. Germline V gene sequence: CDR1 SGHRS, CDR2 YFSETQ. CDR3 loop: CASSVGTSPSSSYEQYF. Here the CDR3 DNA reads TGCGCCAGCAGCGTGGGGACTAGTCCCTCAAGCTCCTACGAGCAGTACTTC.

V and J are TRBV28 and TRBJ1-1; D perhaps matches TRBD1 (5 bases). Trimming stripped 6 bases from V and 0 bases from J, with 14 bases between. The length of the CDR3 is 15 residues. The germline CDR1 and CDR2 sequences are MDHEN and SYDVKM. The CDR3 loop reads CASSGGFIMNTEAFF. In nucleotides, the CDR3 is TGTGCCAGCAGCGGGGGTTTCATAATGAACACTGAAGCTTTCTTT.

The V gene is TRBV23-1, the J gene TRBJ1-5; 10 bases agree with TRBD1. TRBV23-1 is annotated as an ORF whose role is uncertain. After removal of 4 bases from V and 4 bases from J, the junction contained 16 bases not matched to a gene. The CDR3 has 19 amino acids. CDR3 in DNA: TGCGCCAGCAGTCCCCAGCAGCAAAATCCGGGACAGGGGAATCAGCCCCAGCATTTT. It translates to CASSPQQQNPGQGNQPQHF.

The chain uses TRBV27 and TRBJ1-1, with D unresolved. Trimming took off 4 bases at V and 3 bases at J, with 18 bases between the two ends. There are 16 residues in the CDR3. Per germline, CDR1 MNHEY and CDR2 SMNVEV (reference sequence). The chain's CDR3 is CASSSATTSLHTEAFF. Written as DNA, the CDR3 is TGTGCCAGCAGTTCCGCTACTACATCACTGCACACTGAAGCTTTCTTT.

The chain employs TRBV19 and TRBJ1-5; D not certain. CDR1 LNHDA and CDR2 SQIVND come from the germline V gene (reference sequence). Trimming stripped 7 bases from V and 4 bases from J, with 11 bases between. The CDR3 contains 13 residues. In DNA, the CDR3 is TGTGCCAGTACAAAACAGCTTAATCAGCCCCAGCATTTT. Its protein product is CASTKQLNQPQHF.

The chain combines TRBV7-9 with TRBJ2-2; D is unresolved. The CDR3 sequence is 14 residues long. Germline loops: CDR1 SEHNR, CDR2 FQNEAQ (reference sequence). Trimming left V 3 bases short and J 8 bases short, with 13 bases between. CDR3 in DNA: TGTGCCAGCAGCTTTTCCGGGTCAACGGGGGAGCTGTTTTTT. This gives the protein CASSFSGSTGELFF.

This rearrangement joins TRBV2 to TRBJ2-3; D gene unclear. CDR1 is SNHLY, CDR2 FYNNEI, per germline. The V gene lost 8 bases and the J gene lost 1 base, with 19 bases spanning the gap. The CDR3 covers 16 residues. The CDR3 nucleotides read TGTGCCAGCCCCCTATTGGGCCTATCCGGCACAGATACGCAGTATTTT. This codes for CASPLLGLSGTDTQYF.